These 15 T cell receptor beta chains share one sample of origin, sequenced in a study of blood T cell repertoires in COVID-19. TCRdb keeps only in-frame clones here, not all; method: immunoSEQ multiplex PCR. The table includes approximately 240,000 clones, about nine tenths detected once. The sample was PBMCs or T cells enriched from blood (not recorded which). The source of these receptors is a young woman who had recovered from COVID-19.

The rearrangement uses TRBV29-1 and TRBJ2-1, with a tentative D call TRBD1 (6 bases). The germline V gene has CDR1 SQVTM and CDR2 ANQGSEA. V lost 3 bases and J lost 8, with 14 bases in between. The CDR3 is 13 amino acids. CDR3 DNA: TGCAGCGTTGAGCGCACACAGGGCCATGAGCAGTTCTTC. It is translated as CSVERTQGHEQFF.

This chain links TRBV28 with TRBJ1-5; 12 bases fit TRBD1. This CDR3 has 17 amino acids. Germline trimming cut 6 bases from V and 1 base from J; bases unmatched to any gene: 7. The germline V gene has CDR1 MDHEN and CDR2 SYDVKM. The CDR3 region has the DNA TGTGCCAGCAGAGCCGGGACAGGGGGCCTAAGCAATCAGCCCCAGCATTTT. Protein: CASRAGTGGLSNQPQHF.

This clone was detected many times. The CDR3 is CASSVSGNSYNEQFF. The CDR3 bases are TGTGCCAGCAGCGTGAGCGGCAACTCCTACAATGAGCAGTTCTTC. The chain recombines TRBV9 with TRBJ2-1; weak D call: TRBD2 (5 bases). CDR1 SGDLS and CDR2 YYNGEE come from the germline V gene. This CDR3 is built from 15 residues. The V end was cut by 2 bases, the J end by 0 bases, with 9 bases between.

The rearrangement joins TRBV6-1 to TRBJ2-3, with a possible D match to TRBD1 (6 bases). The germline gives CDR1 MNHNS, CDR2 SASEGT. CDR3 length: 14 amino acids. Trimming stripped 1 base from V and 6 bases from J, with 11 bases between. The DNA of the CDR3 is TGTGCCAGCAGTGAAGATAGGGGGACCGATACGCAGTATTTT. This translates into CASSEDRGTDTQYF.

The chain combines TRBV5-4 with TRBJ1-4; D not resolved. Trimming pared 3 bases from V and 5 bases from J, leaving 11 bases between. Germline V gives CDR1 SGHNT, CDR2 YYREEE (reference sequence). This CDR3 is built from 14 residues. CDR3 DNA: TGTGCCAGCAGCTCGGCCGGACTGAATGAAAAACTGTTTTTT. Protein: CASSSAGLNEKLFF.

V usage is TRBV7-8 and J usage is TRBJ1-1; 9 bases map to TRBD1. The CDR3 consists of 14 residues. Looked up from germline, CDR1 is SGHVS and CDR2 is FQNEAQ. The V and J ends lost 3 bases and 6 bases, in that order; junction bases with no gene match: 5. CDR3: CASSLGTGFSEAFF. CDR3 in DNA: TGTGCCAGCAGCTTGGGGACAGGGTTCTCTGAAGCTTTCTTT.

This chain uses TRBV7-9 with TRBJ1-3, with D unresolved. Germline values: CDR1 SEHNR, CDR2 FQNEAQ (reference sequence). Between the trimmed V and J ends, which lost 10 bases and 8 bases, there was a span of 3 bases. CDR3 length equals 8 residues. The CDR3 bases are TGTGCCACCGACACCATATATTTT. This gives the protein CATDTIYF.

This chain links TRBV6-1 with TRBJ1-2; TRBD1 agrees at 9 bases. The CDR3 spans 15 residues. In germline, CDR1 is MNHNS, CDR2 SASEGT. With 2 bases clipped from V and 4 bases from J, the junction kept 5 bases outside the gene matches. The CDR3 region has the DNA TGTGCCAGCAGTGAAAGCGGGACAGGGTCCTATGGCTACACCTTC. Protein sequence: CASSESGTGSYGYTF.

The rearrangement links TRBV2 to TRBJ1-2, with a possible D match to TRBD1 (5 bases). The CDR3 has 13 amino acids. Germline V gene sequence: CDR1 SNHLY, CDR2 FYNNEI. V was clipped by 1 base and J by 7 bases, with 10 bases between them. CDR3 DNA sequence: TGTGCCAGCAGTGAAGAGATGGGGCCTGGCTACACCTTC. Translating gives CASSEEMGPGYTF.

The V and J genes are TRBV10-1 and TRBJ2-1; 9 nucleotides align to TRBD2. Germline lookup yields CDR1 WNHNN and CDR2 SYGVQD (reference sequence). The CDR3 covers 16 residues. The V and J ends lost 10 bases and 6 bases, in that order; junction bases with no gene match: 16. CDR3 sequence reads: CATNPTGGGALNEQFF. CDR3 DNA sequence: TGCGCCACCAACCCCACCGGCGGGGGGGCCCTCAATGAGCAGTTCTTC.

The chain recombines TRBV28 with TRBJ1-2, with 7 bases aligning to TRBD1. The trim removed 5 bases at V and 4 bases at J, leaving 4 bases unmatched. Germline V gene data show CDR1 as MDHEN and CDR2 as SYDVKM. This CDR3 has 13 amino acids. The CDR3 loop reads CASSTGAGYGYTF. CDR3 nucleotide sequence: TGTGCCAGCAGTACAGGGGCAGGCTATGGCTACACCTTC.

V usage is TRBV5-1 and J usage is TRBJ1-3; 7 nucleotides align to TRBD1. Looked up from germline, CDR1 is SGHRS and CDR2 is YFSETQ. The CDR3 extends over 15 amino acids. The V gene end was trimmed by 4 bases and the J gene end by 2 bases; junction bases not matched to a gene: 6. The DNA for the CDR3 is TGCGCCAGCAGCCTCGCGACAGGGACTGGAAACACCATATATTTT. Amino acid sequence: CASSLATGTGNTIYF.

The J gene is TRBJ1-1, the V gene TRBV10-3; 8 positions agree with TRBD1. CDR1 ENHRY and CDR2 SYGVKD come from the germline V gene. V was pared by 6 bases and J by 0 bases, with 9 bases of the junction left unmatched. The CDR3 runs 16 residues. CDR3: CAISPDRAKLNTEAFF. The CDR3 nucleotides read TGTGCCATCAGCCCGGACAGGGCCAAGTTGAACACTGAAGCTTTCTTT.

The chain combines TRBV27 with TRBJ1-2, with 8 nucleotides matching TRBD1. V was clipped by 5 bases and J by 7 bases; unmatched bases: 6. Per the germline V gene, CDR1 is MNHEY and CDR2 is SMNVEV (reference sequence). This CDR3 is 13 amino acids long. The CDR3 protein is CASSEDRAGGYTF. The CDR3 bases are TGTGCCAGCAGTGAGGACAGGGCTGGTGGCTACACCTTC.

The chain has TRBV4-1 and TRBJ1-2; weak D call: TRBD1 (6 bases). The CDR3 extends over 15 amino acids. The germline CDR1 and CDR2 sequences are MGHRA and YSYEKL. Trimming pared 5 bases from V and 2 bases from J, leaving 15 bases between. CDR3 region: CASSAYRDNNYGYTF. CDR3 DNA: TGCGCCAGCAGCGCTTACCGGGACAACAACTATGGCTACACCTTC.